These 28 T cell receptor beta chains came from one sample sequenced in a study of blood T cell repertoires in COVID-19. The assay was immunoSEQ multiplex PCR, and TCRdb's table has in-frame clones only and misses some. The sample yields fewer than 300,000 clones, approximately 87% seen once. Material: peripheral blood. These receptors originate from a woman aged 50 to 60 with acute or convalescent COVID-19.

This chain connects TRBV12-3 or TRBV12-4 to TRBJ2-3; a weak D match, TRBD2 (6 bases). This CDR3 region has 13 residues. Trimming took off 5 bases at V and 5 bases at J, with 11 bases between the two ends. The CDR3 DNA sequence: TGTGCCAGCAGTCGGGGGACTGAAGATACGCAGTATTTT. It codes for CASSRGTEDTQYF.

The chain couples TRBV7-8 to TRBJ1-1; D perhaps matches TRBD1 (6 bases). Germline V gives CDR1 SGHVS, CDR2 FQNEAQ. The ends were cut back, 4 bases at V and 3 bases at J, with 21 bases in the middle. This CDR3 is 17 amino acids long. The CDR3 region has the DNA TGTGCCAGCAGCTCCTTCGAGGGGGGGGAGGGATACACTGAAGCTTTCTTT. Translated: CASSSFEGGEGYTEAFF.

The chain joins TRBV10-3 to TRBJ2-3; a weak D match, TRBD1 (5 bases). Germline-derived CDR1 and CDR2 are ENHRY and SYGVKD. The V end was cut by 6 bases, the J end by 0 bases, with 7 bases between. This CDR3 has 13 amino acids. The CDR3 protein is CAIRTGSTDTQYF. The CDR3 DNA is TGTGCCATCAGAACAGGAAGCACAGATACGCAGTATTTT.

J is TRBJ2-1 and V is TRBV5-1; a weak D match, TRBD2 (6 bases). Germline assignment: CDR1 SGHRS and CDR2 YFSETQ. V was shortened by 1 base and J by 6 bases, with 14 bases between the two germline ends. The CDR3 is 15 amino acids. The DNA of the CDR3 is TGCGCCAGCAGCTTGCGTCGCGGGAACTCCAATGAGCAGTTCTTC. Protein sequence: CASSLRRGNSNEQFF.

This clone showed up just a few times. The chain recombines TRBV7-6 with TRBJ1-5; 8 bases are shared with TRBD1. From germline, CDR1 is SGHVS and CDR2 FNYEAQ. The CDR3 consists of 15 residues. Trimming took 2 bases from V and 5 from J; bases not matched to a gene: 5. This chain's CDR3 is CASSLQGAGHQPQHF. In DNA, the CDR3 is TGTGCCAGCAGCTTACAGGGGGCGGGACATCAGCCCCAGCATTTT.

This clone was detected only a few times. The chain uses TRBV28 and TRBJ1-5; D might be TRBD1 (5 bases). The CDR3 is 14 residues long. Germline CDR1 is MDHEN and CDR2 is SYDVKM. The V and J ends lost 6 bases and 4 bases respectively, with 13 bases between them. CDR3 loop: CASRRPGENQPQHF. CDR3 sequence (DNA): TGTGCCAGCAGACGCCCGGGGGAGAATCAGCCCCAGCATTTT.

The CDR3 bases are TGTGCCAGCAGCTTGCAGAGCAGGGCGAATGAAAAACTGTTTTTT. Translated, it gives CASSLQSRANEKLFF. The rearrangement uses TRBV5-5 and TRBJ1-4; maybe TRBD1 (5 bases). The germline V gene encodes CDR1 SGHKS and CDR2 YYEKEE (reference sequence). The CDR3 is 15 amino acids. Trimming pared 1 base from V and 5 bases from J, leaving 12 bases between.

V gene TRBV19 combines with J gene TRBJ2-3, with TRBD2 matching 10 bases. J lost 2 bases, V lost 8 bases, and 10 bases had no gene match. The CDR3 consists of 16 residues. Looked up from germline, CDR1 is LNHDA and CDR2 is SQIVND (reference sequence). The CDR3 here is CASAPWTSGDTDTQYF. The CDR3 DNA follows: TGTGCCAGTGCCCCGTGGACTAGCGGAGACACAGATACGCAGTATTTT.

This chain joins TRBV28 and TRBJ2-1; tentative D call: TRBD2 (5 bases). Germline assignment: CDR1 MDHEN and CDR2 SYDVKM. V was clipped by 7 bases and J by 0 bases, with 13 bases between them. The length of the CDR3 is 15 residues. The CDR3 reads CASTSAAVSYNEQFF. The DNA for the CDR3 is TGTGCCAGCACATCAGCAGCGGTCTCCTACAATGAGCAGTTCTTC.

The chain links TRBV9 to TRBJ2-1; D remains unclear. Germline lookup yields CDR1 SGDLS and CDR2 YYNGEE. V lost 3 bases and J 0 bases, leaving 13 bases between the germline ends. The CDR3 is 16 amino acids. The CDR3: CASSGTGSHSYNEQFF. The CDR3 nucleotides read TGTGCCAGCAGCGGCACCGGGTCGCACTCCTACAATGAGCAGTTCTTC.

Only a few counts were recorded for this clone. The chain uses TRBV7-9 and TRBJ2-6, with D possibly matching TRBD1 (5 bases). The CDR3 is made up of 15 amino acids. CDR1 and CDR2 from the germline V gene are SEHNR and FQNEAQ (reference sequence). The V end lost 3 bases, the J end lost 4 bases, and 10 bases lay between the germline ends. The CDR3 sequence is CASSFGAAGANVLTF. CDR3 coding DNA: TGTGCCAGCAGCTTTGGGGCTGCGGGGGCCAACGTCCTGACTTTC.

This clone was found once. The chain's CDR3 is CASSRVGQGAKGGNQPQHF. DNA of the CDR3: TGTGCCAGCAGCCGAGTAGGACAGGGGGCGAAGGGTGGCAATCAGCCCCAGCATTTT. This rearrangement joins TRBV4-2 to TRBJ1-5; TRBD1 agrees at 11 bases. The V gene's germline CDR1 is LGHNA and CDR2 YNFKEQ. The CDR3 totals 19 residues. V lost 4 bases, J lost 2 bases, and 13 bases stayed unmatched.

This clone was seen a single time. The V call is TRBV5-8, the J call TRBJ1-2; possible D gene TRBD1, 5 bases. CDR3 size: 14 residues. V shed 3 bases and J shed 6 bases, with 15 bases lying between them. Germline V gene lookup returns CDR1 SGHTS and CDR2 YDEGEE. CDR3 loop: CASSWGYVGNGYTF. The CDR3 DNA follows: TGTGCCAGCAGCTGGGGCTACGTGGGAAATGGCTACACCTTC.

V and J are TRBV4-3 and TRBJ2-5, with D possibly TRBD2 on 6 matching bases. This CDR3 spans 16 amino acids. Germline CDR1 LGHNA, CDR2 YSLEER. V lost 3 bases and J lost 0, with 14 bases in between. The CDR3 nucleotides are TGCGCCAGCAGCCAGGCCCCAGCGGGCTACCAAGAGACCCAGTACTTC. This gives the protein CASSQAPAGYQETQYF.

CDR3 sequence (DNA): TGTGCCAGCAGTTCTACAGGTTCAGTGAACACTGAAGCTTTCTTT. Translated: CASSSTGSVNTEAFF. The rearrangement links TRBV6-5 to TRBJ1-1, with D maybe TRBD1 (5 bases). The CDR3 runs to 15 residues. Trimming took off 4 bases at V and 0 bases at J, with 12 bases between the two ends. Germline V gene data show CDR1 as MNHEY and CDR2 as SVGAGI.

This rearrangement joins TRBV27 to TRBJ1-4; TRBD1 agrees at 7 bases. The CDR3 has 17 residues. From germline, CDR1 is MNHEY and CDR2 SMNVEV (reference sequence). V lost 4 bases, J lost 4 bases, and 12 bases stayed unmatched. In nucleotides, the CDR3 is TGTGCCAGCAGTTCGCTGGGACGGACAGGCCGTAATGAAAAACTGTTTTTT. Encoded protein: CASSSLGRTGRNEKLFF.

The chain combines TRBV12-3 or TRBV12-4 with TRBJ2-2, with D possibly TRBD1 on 5 matching bases. The CDR3 extends over 13 amino acids. V lost 5 bases and J 6 bases, leaving 10 bases between the germline ends. This CDR3 is CASSRTGPGELFF. As DNA, the CDR3 is TGTGCCAGCAGTCGCACAGGCCCCGGGGAGCTGTTTTTT.

The gene calls are TRBV19 and TRBJ2-7; D unresolved. Trimming removed 6 bases at V and 5 bases at J, with 23 bases between. The length of the CDR3 is 16 residues. CDR1 is LNHDA, CDR2 SQIVND, per germline (reference sequence). CDR3 amino acids: CASSNPPSTGYDEQYF. Written as DNA, the CDR3 is TGTGCCAGTAGCAATCCCCCCTCCACCGGGTACGACGAGCAGTACTTC.

J is TRBJ2-7 and V is TRBV5-4; D perhaps matches TRBD2 (5 bases). Germline CDR1 SGHNT, CDR2 YYREEE (reference sequence). The CDR3 length is 15 residues. V lost 2 bases, J lost 4 bases, and 16 bases lay in between. The CDR3 region is CASSFGPPSSYEQYF. CDR3 DNA sequence: TGTGCCAGCAGCTTTGGTCCCCCTAGCTCGTACGAGCAGTACTTC.

In DNA, the CDR3 is TGTGCCAGCAGTGATAGGGGCCCGTTGAACACTGAAGCTTTCTTT. Translated: CASSDRGPLNTEAFF. The chain joins TRBV5-8 to TRBJ1-1; D perhaps matches TRBD1 (5 bases). Germline V gene lookup returns CDR1 SGHTS and CDR2 YDEGEE. This CDR3 comprises 15 residues. V lost 5 bases and J lost 0, with 14 bases in between.

The J gene is TRBJ1-4, the V gene TRBV20-1; 7 nucleotides agree with TRBD1. This CDR3 has 13 amino acids. J lost 9 bases, V lost 3 bases, and 7 bases had no gene match. In germline, CDR1 is DFQATT, CDR2 SNEGSKA (reference sequence). The CDR3 region is CSASGATGQKLFF. The CDR3 DNA follows: TGCAGTGCTAGTGGGGCGACAGGGCAAAAACTGTTTTTT.

The V call is TRBV7-8, the J call TRBJ2-5, with a possible D match to TRBD2 (5 bases). V was clipped by 0 bases and J by 1 base, with 15 bases between them. This CDR3 comprises 17 residues. Germline V CDR1 and CDR2: SGHVS, FQNEAQ. CDR3 bases: TGTGCCAGCAGCTTAGCCAGCAGGTGGAGGCTCCAAGAGACCCAGTACTTC. It translates to CASSLASRWRLQETQYF.

The gene calls are TRBV7-3 and TRBJ1-1; tentative D call: TRBD1 (6 bases). From germline, CDR1 is SGHTA and CDR2 FQGTGA. Trimming stripped 5 bases from V and 1 base from J, with 17 bases between. The CDR3 has 16 amino acids. The CDR3, as DNA: TGTGCCAGCAGCCCCCAGGGGAGACTCCCGAACACTGAAGCTTTCTTT. This gives the protein CASSPQGRLPNTEAFF. The full variable domain, rest sourced from reference TRBV7-3 and TRBJ1-1, is GAGVSQTPSNKVTEKGKYVELRCDPISGHTALYWYRQSLGQGPEFLIYFQGTGAADDSGLPNDRFFAVRPEGSVSTLKIQRTERGDSAVYLCASSPQGRLPNTEAFFGQGTRLTVV.

The CDR3 region is CATSRVRSGRYGYTF. CDR3 in DNA: TGTGCCACCAGCAGAGTAAGGAGTGGGAGGTATGGCTACACCTTC. The rearrangement joins TRBV15 to TRBJ1-2; D gene ambiguous. Trimming removed 1 base at V and 5 bases at J, with 14 bases between. The CDR3 is 15 amino acids. The V gene's germline CDR1 is LNHNV and CDR2 YYDKDF (reference sequence).

The V gene is TRBV9, the J gene TRBJ2-5; 14 nucleotides line up with TRBD2. Germline CDR1 SGDLS, CDR2 YYNGEE. This CDR3 is built from 16 residues. Losses at the gene ends were 4 bases for V and 5 bases for J; bases not matched to a gene: 7. The CDR3 sequence: CASSPTSGRAGETQYF. The CDR3 bases are TGTGCCAGCAGCCCGACTAGCGGGAGGGCGGGGGAGACCCAGTACTTC.

With regard to this clone: Other DNA sequences in this specimen translate into the identical CDR3. The chain employs TRBV24-1 and TRBJ1-3; 7 bases fit TRBD1. The CDR3 runs to 15 residues. J lost 1 base, V lost 4 bases, and 3 bases had no gene match. Germline V lookup: CDR1 KGHDR, CDR2 SFDVKD. The CDR3 nucleotides are TGTGCCACCAGTGACCCAGGGGGTTCTGGAAACACCATATATTTT. Encoded protein: CATSDPGGSGNTIYF.

The chain employs TRBV7-6 and TRBJ2-1; 8 positions agree with TRBD2. The V gene's germline CDR1 is SGHVS and CDR2 FNYEAQ. This CDR3 is 17 amino acids long. V lost 1 base and J lost 0; bases outside the gene matches: 5. Here the CDR3 DNA reads TGTGCCAGCAGCTTAGGTAGCGGGAAGAGCTCCTACAATGAGCAGTTCTTC. This sequence encodes CASSLGSGKSSYNEQFF.

This clone has a handful of counts. The chain employs TRBV5-1 and TRBJ1-1, with D possibly TRBD1 on 6 matching bases. CDR3 size: 14 residues. Germline V gene data show CDR1 as SGHRS and CDR2 as YFSETQ. V lost 4 bases and J 6 bases, leaving 16 bases between the germline ends. In nucleotides, the CDR3 is TGCGCCAGCAGCAGAACAGGGCCTCGGGCTGAAGCTTTCTTT. Amino acid sequence: CASSRTGPRAEAFF.